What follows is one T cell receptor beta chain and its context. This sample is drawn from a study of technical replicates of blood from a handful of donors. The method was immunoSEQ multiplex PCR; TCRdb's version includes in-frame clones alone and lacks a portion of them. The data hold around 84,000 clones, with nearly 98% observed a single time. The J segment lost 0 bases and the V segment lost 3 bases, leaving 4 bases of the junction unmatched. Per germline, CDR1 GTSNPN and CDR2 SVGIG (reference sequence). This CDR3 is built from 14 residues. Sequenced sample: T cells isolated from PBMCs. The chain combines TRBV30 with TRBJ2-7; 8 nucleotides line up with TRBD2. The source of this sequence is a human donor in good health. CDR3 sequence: CAWRVAGGSYEQYF. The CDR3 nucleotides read TGTGCCTGGAGGGTCGCGGGAGGCTCCTACGAGCAGTACTTC.